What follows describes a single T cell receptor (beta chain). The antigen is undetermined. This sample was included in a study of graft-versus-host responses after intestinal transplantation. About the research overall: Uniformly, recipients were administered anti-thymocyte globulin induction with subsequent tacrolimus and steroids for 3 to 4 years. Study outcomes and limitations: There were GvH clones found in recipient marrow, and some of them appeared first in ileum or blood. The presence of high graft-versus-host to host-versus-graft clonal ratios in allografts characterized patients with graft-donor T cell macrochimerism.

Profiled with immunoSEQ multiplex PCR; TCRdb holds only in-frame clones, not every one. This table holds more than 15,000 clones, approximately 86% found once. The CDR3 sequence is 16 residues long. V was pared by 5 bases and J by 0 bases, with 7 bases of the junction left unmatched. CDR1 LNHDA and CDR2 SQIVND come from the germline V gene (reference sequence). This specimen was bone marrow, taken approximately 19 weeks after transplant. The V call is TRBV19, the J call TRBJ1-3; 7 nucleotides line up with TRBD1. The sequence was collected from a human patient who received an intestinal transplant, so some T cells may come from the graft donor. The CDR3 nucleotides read TGTGCCAGTAGTGGGGTGACAGGGTCCTCTGGAAACACCATATATTTT. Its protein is CASSGVTGSSGNTIYF. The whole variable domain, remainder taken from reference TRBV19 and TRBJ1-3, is DGGITQSPKYLFRKEGQNVTLSCEQNLNHDAMYWYRQDPGQGLRLIYYSQIVNDFQKGDIAEGYSVSREKKESFPLTVTSAQKNPTAFYLCASSGVTGSSGNTIYFGEGSWLTVV.